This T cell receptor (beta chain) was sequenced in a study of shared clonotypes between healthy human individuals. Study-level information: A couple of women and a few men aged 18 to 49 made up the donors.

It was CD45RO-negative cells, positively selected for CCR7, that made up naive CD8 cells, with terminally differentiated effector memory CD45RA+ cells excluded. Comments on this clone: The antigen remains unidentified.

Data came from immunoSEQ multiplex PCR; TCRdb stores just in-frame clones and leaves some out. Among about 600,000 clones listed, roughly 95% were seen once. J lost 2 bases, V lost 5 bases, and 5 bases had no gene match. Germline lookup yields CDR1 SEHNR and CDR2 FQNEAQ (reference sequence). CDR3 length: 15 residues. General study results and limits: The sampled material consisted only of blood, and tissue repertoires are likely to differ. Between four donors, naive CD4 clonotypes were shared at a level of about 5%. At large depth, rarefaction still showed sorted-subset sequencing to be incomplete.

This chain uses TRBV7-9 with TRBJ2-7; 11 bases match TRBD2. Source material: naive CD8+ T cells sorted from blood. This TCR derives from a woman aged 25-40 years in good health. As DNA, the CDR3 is TGTGCCAGCAGCCCAGGACTAGCGGGTCCCTACGAGCAGTACTTC. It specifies CASSPGLAGPYEQYF.